The 16 T cell receptor beta chains in this list originate from one sample, sequenced in a study of T cells in Graves' hyperthyroidism and ophthalmopathy. TCR beta CDR3 regions were amplified from RNA. The HTBI primer set served for first-round RT-PCR of the TCR CDR3. TCRdb re-called the multiplex PCR reads with MiXCR, one entry per CDR3 protein. The repertoire has 650,000 to 800,000 distinct CDR3 sequences, 45% of them found once; the top ten carry less than 8.5%. Sample: peripheral blood or thyroid tissue (not recorded which). The receptors were gathered from an adult man with Graves' disease, either hyperthyroidism or ophthalmopathy (not recorded which).

The V call is TRBV5-5, the J call TRBJ2-5; TRBD2 matches at 10 bases. CDR3 length equals 16 residues. Germline-derived CDR1 and CDR2 are SGHKS and YYEKEE (reference sequence). The junction had 7 bases not matched to a gene; V was cut back by 3 bases and J by 2 bases. CDR3 sequence reads: CASSSGLAEFQETQYF. For the CDR3, the DNA is TGTGCCAGCAGCTCTGGACTAGCGGAATTTCAAGAGACCCAGTACTTC. The complete variable domain, with remaining parts taken from reference TRBV5-5 and TRBJ2-5, reads DAGVTQSPTHLIKTRGQQVTLRCSPISGHKSVSWYQQVLGQGPQFIFQYYEKEERGRGNFPDRFSARQFPNYSSELNVNALLLGDSALYLCASSSGLAEFQETQYFGPGTRLLVL.

This sequence joins TRBV7-4 and TRBJ1-5; 7 bases line up with TRBD1. The V segment lost 4 bases and the J segment 6 bases; nucleotides outside the gene matches: 9. The CDR3 is 15 amino acids. The germline gives CDR1 SGHVT, CDR2 SQSDAQ. The CDR3 is CASSYDRDVGQPQHF. The CDR3 nucleotides read TGTGCCAGCAGCTACGACAGGGATGTCGGTCAGCCCCAGCATTTT.

This sequence joins TRBV15 and TRBJ1-1; D ambiguous. V was trimmed by 1 base and J by 0 bases, leaving 12 bases between them. CDR3 length: 16 amino acids. Germline lookup yields CDR1 LNHNV and CDR2 YYDKDF (reference sequence). CDR3 in amino acids: CATSRGSSVMNTEAFF. The CDR3 DNA sequence: TGTGCCACCAGCAGAGGTTCCTCGGTAATGAACACTGAAGCTTTCTTT.

Only a few counts were recorded for this clonotype. This sequence joins TRBV13 and TRBJ2-7; 10 positions agree with TRBD2. The germline CDR1 and CDR2 sequences are PRHDT and FYEKMQ (reference sequence). V was clipped by 5 bases and J by 7 bases; unmatched bases: 11. This CDR3 spans 15 amino acids. The CDR3 loop is CASSALAGAEGEQYF. CDR3 DNA: TGTGCCAGCAGCGCCCTAGCGGGGGCGGAGGGAGAGCAGTACTTC.

The genes are TRBV9 and TRBJ1-5; perhaps TRBD1 as D (5 bases). V was cut by 9 bases and J by 2 bases, with 12 bases left in between. The CDR3 totals 13 residues. Germline values: CDR1 SGDLS, CDR2 YYNGEE. This chain's CDR3 is CAKEGSGNQPQHF. The DNA for the CDR3 is TGTGCCAAAGAGGGGTCGGGCAATCAGCCCCAGCATTTT. The whole variable domain, filled in from reference TRBV9 and TRBJ1-5, reads DSGVTQTPKHLITATGQRVTLRCSPRSGDLSVYWYQQSLDQGLQFLIQYYNGEERAKGNILERFSAQQFPDLHSELNLSSLELGDSALYFCAKEGSGNQPQHFGDGTRLSIL.

The chain employs TRBV5-1 and TRBJ1-1, with 8 bases identical to TRBD1. V lost 4 bases, J lost 7 bases, and 9 bases stayed unmatched. The CDR3 runs to 14 residues. CDR1 SGHRS and CDR2 YFSETQ come from the germline V gene. CDR3: CASSTQGQDYEAFF. In DNA form, the CDR3 reads TGCGCCAGCAGCACACAGGGACAGGACTATGAAGCTTTCTTT.

This clonotype was recorded only once. J is TRBJ1-6 and V is TRBV29-1; TRBD1 agrees at 10 bases. The CDR3 sequence is 13 residues long. The germline gives CDR1 SQVTM, CDR2 ANQGSEA. J lost 9 bases, V lost 4 bases, and 3 bases had no gene match. CDR3 amino acids: CSVAGTGVSPLHF. CDR3 nucleotides: TGCAGCGTTGCCGGGACAGGGGTTTCACCCCTCCACTTT.

This clonotype was found many times. The rearrangement joins TRBV2 to TRBJ1-6, with 8 bases lining up with TRBD1. Trimming removed 0 bases from V and 9 bases from J; junction bases left unmatched: 4. This CDR3 contains 15 residues. Looked up from germline, CDR1 is SNHLY and CDR2 is FYNNEI. The CDR3 bases are TGTGCCAGCAGTGAAGCGCAGGGGGCTGGTTCACCCCTCCACTTT. It translates to CASSEAQGAGSPLHF.

This clonotype is a singleton in its sample. The rearrangement joins TRBV15 to TRBJ1-5; 7 nucleotides agree with TRBD1. This CDR3 comprises 14 residues. Looked up from germline, CDR1 is LNHNV and CDR2 is YYDKDF (reference sequence). V dropped 5 bases and J dropped 5; count of bases not matched to a gene: 6. As DNA, the CDR3 is TGTGCCACCAGCTTCCGACAGGGTCATCAGCCCCAGCATTTT. It yields the protein CATSFRQGHQPQHF. The full variable domain, its missing parts supplied by reference TRBV15 and TRBJ1-5, is DAMVIQNPRYQVTQFGKPVTLSCSQTLNHNVMYWYQQKSSQAPKLLFHYYDKDFNNEADTPDNFQSRRPNTSFCFLDIRSPGLGDTAMYLCATSFRQGHQPQHFGDGTRLSIL.

On this clonotype itself: A much bigger clone sits one base away, suggesting this may be a read error. The chain recombines TRBV20-1 with TRBJ2-5; TRBD2 agrees at 9 bases. The CDR3 is 13 residues long. The germline gives CDR1 DFQATT, CDR2 SNEGSKA (reference sequence). V shed 1 base and J 4 bases; nucleotides not matched to a gene: 1. The CDR3 DNA follows: TGCAGTGCTAGAGTTAGCGGGGGAGAGACCCAGTACTTC. Its protein product is CSARVSGGETQYF.

The chain combines TRBV29-1 with TRBJ2-7; 10 nucleotides align to TRBD2. V shed 7 bases, J shed 3 bases, and the junction held 6 bases outside the gene matches. Looked up from germline, CDR1 is SQVTM and CDR2 is ANQGSEA. The CDR3 totals 13 residues. The DNA for the CDR3 is TGCAGCGCTAAGGGACTAGCGAGCTACGAGCAGTACTTC. Its protein product is CSAKGLASYEQYF.

This clonotype was seen more than once but under ten times. The V and J genes are TRBV7-2 and TRBJ1-4; the D is unclear. Per germline, CDR1 SGHTA and CDR2 FQGNSA. V shed 2 bases and J shed 4 bases, with 14 bases lying between them. This CDR3 has 16 residues. CDR3 sequence: CASSLSGSQSNEKLFF. CDR3 nucleotides: TGTGCCAGCAGCTTATCCGGGAGCCAGAGTAATGAAAAACTGTTTTTT.

This clonotype was seen at least ten times. The CDR3 DNA reads TGTGCCAGCAGCCCAGGGGAAGGGGAGACCCAGTACTTC. It specifies CASSPGEGETQYF. The genes are TRBV7-2 and TRBJ2-5; D perhaps matches TRBD1 (6 bases). Germline V gene lookup returns CDR1 SGHTA and CDR2 FQGNSA. The CDR3 has 13 amino acids. V was cut by 5 bases and J by 5 bases, with 12 bases left in between.

V and J are TRBV7-2 and TRBJ1-1; 7 nucleotides line up with TRBD1. Germline V gene lookup returns CDR1 SGHTA and CDR2 FQGNSA. The CDR3 runs 15 residues. J gave up 0 bases and V 8 bases, and 9 bases lay outside the gene matches. For the CDR3, the DNA is TGTGCCAGCGCCTGGGACAGCTTCATGAACACTGAAGCTTTCTTT. Translated, it gives CASAWDSFMNTEAFF.

There are a few counts of this clonotype. CDR3 nucleotides: TGTGCCAGCAGCGTAGGAATGGTTGGAAACACCATATATTTT. It specifies CASSVGMVGNTIYF. The chain has TRBV9 and TRBJ1-3; unclear D gene. V gave up 0 bases and J gave up 3 bases, with 7 bases separating them. The germline gives CDR1 SGDLS, CDR2 YYNGEE. The CDR3 loop spans 14 amino acids. Drawing the rest from reference TRBV9 and TRBJ1-3, the complete variable domain is DSGVTQTPKHLITATGQRVTLRCSPRSGDLSVYWYQQSLDQGLQFLIQYYNGEERAKGNILERFSAQQFPDLHSELNLSSLELGDSALYFCASSVGMVGNTIYFGEGSWLTVV.

This clonotype was detected a few times. CDR3 nucleotide sequence: TGTGCCAGCTCACCCTTCCGGGACAGGGGGGGCACTGAAGCTTTCTTT. Protein product: CASSPFRDRGGTEAFF. This chain connects TRBV7-9 to TRBJ1-1; 11 positions match TRBD1. V lost 8 bases, J lost 4 bases, and 12 bases stayed unmatched. This CDR3 spans 16 amino acids. Germline assignment: CDR1 SEHNR and CDR2 FQNEAQ (reference sequence).